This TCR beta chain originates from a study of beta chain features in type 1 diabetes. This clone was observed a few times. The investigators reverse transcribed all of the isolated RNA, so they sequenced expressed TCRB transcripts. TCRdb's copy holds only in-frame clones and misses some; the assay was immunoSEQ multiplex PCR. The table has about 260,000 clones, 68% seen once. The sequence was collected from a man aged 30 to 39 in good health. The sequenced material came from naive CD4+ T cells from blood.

CDR3 in DNA: TGCAGCACCCGAGGTGGGACGGGAGAGACCCAGTACTTC. It is translated as CSTRGGTGETQYF. V and J are TRBV29-1 and TRBJ2-5; either TRBD1 or TRBD2 may fit D (5 bases each). Germline loops: CDR1 SQVTM, CDR2 ANQGSEA. CDR3 length equals 13 residues. V gave up 8 bases and J gave up 4 bases, with 17 bases separating them.